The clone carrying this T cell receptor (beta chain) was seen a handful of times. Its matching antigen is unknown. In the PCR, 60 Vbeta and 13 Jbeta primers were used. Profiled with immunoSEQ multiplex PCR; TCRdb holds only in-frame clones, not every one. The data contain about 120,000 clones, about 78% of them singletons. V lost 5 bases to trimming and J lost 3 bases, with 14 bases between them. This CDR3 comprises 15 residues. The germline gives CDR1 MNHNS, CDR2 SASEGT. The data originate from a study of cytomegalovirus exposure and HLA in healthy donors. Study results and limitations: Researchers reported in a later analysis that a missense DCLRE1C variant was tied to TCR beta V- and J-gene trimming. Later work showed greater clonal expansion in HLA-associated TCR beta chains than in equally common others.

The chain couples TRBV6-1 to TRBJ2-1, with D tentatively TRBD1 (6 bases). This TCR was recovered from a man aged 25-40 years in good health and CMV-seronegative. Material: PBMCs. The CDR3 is CASSRGQTYYNEQFF. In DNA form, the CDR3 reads TGTGCCAGCAGTCGCGGACAGACATACTACAATGAGCAGTTCTTC.